The entry below describes one T cell receptor (beta chain). The PCR made use of 60 Vbeta and 13 Jbeta primers. The data were produced by immunoSEQ multiplex PCR, yet TCRdb's version contains in-frame clones alone and is incomplete. The sample consists of fewer than 150,000 clones, about 80% of them appearing once. The sample originates from a study of cytomegalovirus exposure and HLA in healthy donors. Study-level information: A preliminary data release comprised tens of millions of unique TCRs obtained from HLA-typed donors.

The clonotype comes from a man in his forties or fifties in good health and CMV-seropositive. Sequenced sample: PBMCs.

The CDR3 coding sequence is TGCGCCAGCACCTGGGGCAGGGGGCAGGGGGGCTACACCTTC. Translation: CASTWGRGQGGYTF. The chain joins TRBV23-1 to TRBJ1-2, with TRBD1 matching 8 bases. TRBV23-1 is sorted into the ORF group, with uncertain function. The trim removed 7 bases at V and 8 bases at J, leaving 12 bases unmatched. The CDR3 runs 14 residues.